The present TCR beta chain was sequenced within a study of T cells in Graves' hyperthyroidism and ophthalmopathy. This clonotype was picked up many times. CDR1 LNHDA and CDR2 SQIVND come from the germline V gene (reference sequence). The CDR3 totals 13 residues. Trimming cost V 4 bases and J 9 bases; bases outside gene matches: 3. There were TCR beta CDR3 regions amplified from RNA transcripts. When the TCR CDR3 underwent first-round RT-PCR, the HTBI primer set was used. A single record per CDR3 protein comes from TCRdb applying MiXCR to the multiplex PCR reads. The data hold around 300,000 distinct CDR3 sequences, with 13% observed a single time.

Sample: blood. The sequence was obtained from a woman under 40 with Graves' hyperthyroidism that later progressed to Graves' ophthalmopathy. The chain has TRBV19 and TRBJ2-7; 13 nucleotides agree with TRBD2. In nucleotides, the CDR3 is TGTGCCAGTAGTACGGGACTAGCGGGATCGCAGTACTTC. It translates to CASSTGLAGSQYF.